This passage covers 19 T cell receptor beta chains from one sample sequenced in a study of T cells in Graves' hyperthyroidism and ophthalmopathy. Regions amplified from RNA transcripts were the TCR beta CDR3 regions. During a first-round RT-PCR of the TCR CDR3, the HTBI primer set was used. TCRdb itself ran the multiplex PCR reads through MiXCR, one entry per CDR3 protein. The table includes hundreds of thousands of distinct CDR3 sequences, 14% detected once. Sequenced: blood. These receptors originate from a woman under 30 with Graves' hyperthyroidism.

This clonotype was detected ten times or more. The J gene is TRBJ1-1, the V gene TRBV2; 8 bases fit TRBD1. The CDR3 covers 15 residues. Germline V lookup: CDR1 SNHLY, CDR2 FYNNEI. V shed 7 bases and J 1 base; nucleotides not matched to a gene: 8. For the CDR3, the DNA is TGTGCCAGCACCAGAGGACAGGGCGAGAACACTGAAGCTTTCTTT. Residues: CASTRGQGENTEAFF.

Details on this clonotype: A much larger clone is a single base away; this may be a read error. V usage is TRBV18 and J usage is TRBJ2-1; 7 nucleotides match TRBD1. V dropped 6 bases and J dropped 8; count of bases not matched to a gene: 16. The CDR3 runs to 16 residues. Germline V gene sequence: CDR1 KGHSH, CDR2 LQKENI. The CDR3 here is CASSRNGQVARDEQFF. CDR3 DNA: TGTGCCAGCTCCCGCAATGGACAGGTTGCGAGAGATGAGCAGTTCTTC.

This clonotype was observed many times. This chain joins TRBV12-3 or TRBV12-4 and TRBJ2-7, with 13 bases aligning to TRBD2. V lost 6 bases to trimming and J lost 4 bases; unmatched junction nucleotides: 6. This CDR3 is 15 amino acids long. As DNA, the CDR3 is TGTGCCAGCAGCCCCTCACTAGCGGGAGGGTACGAGCAGTACTTC. This codes for CASSPSLAGGYEQYF.

The rearrangement joins TRBV18 to TRBJ2-1, with 12 bases aligning to TRBD2. This CDR3 spans 18 amino acids. V shed 1 base, J shed 9 bases, and the junction held 13 bases outside the gene matches. CDR1 and CDR2 (germline): KGHSH, LQKENI. CDR3 protein: CASSPQVSTSGRKSEQFF. The DNA of the CDR3 is TGTGCCAGCTCACCACAAGTCTCGACTAGCGGGAGAAAGAGTGAGCAGTTCTTC. Complete variable domain (other parts from reference TRBV18 and TRBJ2-1): NAGVMQNPRHLVRRRGQEARLRCSPMKGHSHVYWYRQLPEEGLKFMVYLQKENIIDESGMPKERFSAEFPKEGPSILRIQQVVRGDSAAYFCASSPQVSTSGRKSEQFFGPGTRLTVL.

This clonotype has a handful of counts. The V gene is TRBV29-1, the J gene TRBJ2-1; tentative D call: TRBD2 (6 bases). The germline CDR1 and CDR2 sequences are SQVTM and ANQGSEA. The CDR3 loop spans 13 amino acids. The germline V and J ends were trimmed by 5 bases and 9 bases, with 17 bases remaining between them. The CDR3 here is CSVWVGSGSEQFF. CDR3 nucleotides: TGCAGCGTTTGGGTCGGGAGTGGGTCTGAGCAGTTCTTC.

In its sample, this clonotype was seen a few times. The CDR3 here is CSARDPRQGGTEAFF. CDR3 DNA: TGCAGTGCTAGAGATCCGAGACAGGGGGGGACTGAAGCTTTCTTT. V usage is TRBV20-1 and J usage is TRBJ1-1; TRBD1 aligns across 9 bases. Losses at the gene ends were 0 bases for V and 5 bases for J; bases not matched to a gene: 7. This CDR3 has 15 residues. Germline assignment: CDR1 DFQATT and CDR2 SNEGSKA (reference sequence).

This clonotype was picked up a small number of times. J is TRBJ1-1 and V is TRBV12-3 or TRBV12-4; D perhaps matches TRBD1 (5 bases). The CDR3 is 16 amino acids. Trimming took off 3 bases at V and 2 bases at J, with 16 bases between the two ends. CDR3 sequence reads: CASSFGAGRANTEAFF. CDR3 DNA sequence: TGTGCCAGCAGTTTCGGGGCAGGGAGGGCTAACACTGAAGCTTTCTTT.

This clonotype appeared many times. This chain joins TRBV27 and TRBJ2-1, with 9 bases fitting TRBD2. Germline loops: CDR1 MNHEY, CDR2 SMNVEV (reference sequence). The ends lost 0 bases at V and 2 bases at J; junction bases unmatched: 5. The CDR3 length is 17 residues. The CDR3 spells CASSLSQTSGPYNEQFF. CDR3 bases: TGTGCCAGCAGTTTATCCCAGACTAGCGGCCCCTACAATGAGCAGTTCTTC.

J is TRBJ2-1 and V is TRBV2, with 10 positions matching TRBD1. Looked up from germline, CDR1 is SNHLY and CDR2 is FYNNEI. J lost 8 bases, V lost 6 bases, and 7 bases had no gene match. The CDR3 is 14 residues long. CDR3 protein: CASRGTGVWDEQFF. DNA for the CDR3: TGTGCCAGCAGGGGGACAGGGGTGTGGGATGAGCAGTTCTTC.

This chain uses TRBV15 with TRBJ2-7, with TRBD2 matching over 8 bases. The CDR3 is made up of 17 amino acids. V gave up 3 bases and J gave up 3 bases; unmatched junction bases: 13. Germline-derived CDR1 and CDR2 are LNHNV and YYDKDF (reference sequence). The CDR3 spells CATSRAPAGGLHYEQYF. The DNA for the CDR3 is TGTGCCACCAGCAGGGCCCCTGCGGGAGGACTACACTACGAGCAGTACTTC.

This clonotype was detected a few times. The V gene is TRBV6-1, the J gene TRBJ2-1, with D uncertain. Germline V gene data show CDR1 as MNHNS and CDR2 as SASEGT. V was pared by 7 bases and J by 7 bases, with 20 bases between. The CDR3 has 15 amino acids. In nucleotides, the CDR3 is TGTGCCAGCATTAAAAGCCCCCCGAGTTCAAATGAGCAGTTCTTC. Amino acid sequence: CASIKSPPSSNEQFF.

The V and J genes are TRBV4-1 and TRBJ2-3; D is unresolved. V lost 1 base and J lost 5, with 13 bases in between. The CDR3 length is 15 residues. CDR1 MGHRA and CDR2 YSYEKL come from the germline V gene. DNA for the CDR3: TGCGCCAGCAGCCAAGGACCGGCGGAGTTAGATACGCAGTATTTT. It specifies CASSQGPAELDTQYF.

This clonotype has a handful of counts. The chain combines TRBV3-1 with TRBJ2-6; the match to TRBD2 covers 9 bases. The CDR3 consists of 18 residues. Losses at the gene ends were 7 bases for V and 1 base for J; bases not matched to a gene: 11. Germline V lookup: CDR1 LGHDT, CDR2 YNNKEL (reference sequence). The CDR3 DNA reads as TGTGCCAGCAAAAACAGACTAGCGGTAGCTTCTGGGGCCAACGTCCTGACTTTC. This gives the protein CASKNRLAVASGANVLTF.

The table lists this clonotype with many counts. The rearrangement links TRBV30 to TRBJ2-7; 7 bases are a match to TRBD1. The CDR3 is made up of 13 amino acids. Germline CDR1 and CDR2: GTSNPN and SVGIG (reference sequence). V trimming: 4 bases; J trimming: 3 bases; junction bases outside the gene matches: 6. CDR3 sequence (DNA): TGTGCCTGGACCCGGGACAGATACTACGAGCAGTACTTC. This gives the protein CAWTRDRYYEQYF.

This chain connects TRBV19 to TRBJ1-6; perhaps TRBD1 as D (5 bases). V gave up 3 bases and J gave up 9 bases, with 18 bases separating them. This CDR3 is built from 16 residues. Per germline, CDR1 LNHDA and CDR2 SQIVND (reference sequence). CDR3: CASSISSGQGASPLHF. The CDR3 nucleotides are TGTGCCAGTAGTATTTCCTCCGGCCAGGGTGCTTCACCCCTCCACTTT.

This clonotype was seen at least ten times. The chain carries TRBV2 and TRBJ1-5; D is unclear. CDR1 and CDR2 from the germline V gene are SNHLY and FYNNEI. V dropped 3 bases and J dropped 3 bases, with 12 bases sitting between them. CDR3 length: 15 amino acids. The CDR3 sequence: CASSEGNLSNQPQHF. The CDR3 nucleotides read TGTGCCAGCAGTGAGGGGAACCTTTCCAATCAGCCCCAGCATTTT.

At least ten counts were recorded for this clonotype. The rearrangement joins TRBV7-2 to TRBJ2-7, with D perhaps matching TRBD1 (6 bases). The V end lost 2 bases, the J end lost 6 bases, and 17 bases lay between the germline ends. CDR1 is SGHTA and CDR2 is FQGNSA in the germline V gene. The CDR3 consists of 15 residues. The CDR3 region has the DNA TGTGCCAGCAGCTTAAGCACAGGGTTATCACTCGAGCAGTACTTC. Its translation is CASSLSTGLSLEQYF. The variable domain in full, with the rest retrieved from reference TRBV7-2 and TRBJ2-7, is GAGVSQSPSNKVTEKGKDVELRCDPISGHTALYWYRQSLGQGLEFLIYFQGNSAPDKSGLPSDRFSAERTGGSVSTLTIQRTQQEDSAVYLCASSLSTGLSLEQYFGPGTRLTVT.

The V gene is TRBV7-9, the J gene TRBJ2-3; TRBD2 matches at 12 bases. The CDR3 sequence is 17 residues long. Unmatched junction bases numbered 10, after V lost 3 bases and J lost 6 bases. Germline CDR1 is SEHNR and CDR2 is FQNEAQ (reference sequence). CDR3 nucleotides: TGTGCCAGCAGCTTCATTAGCAGACTAGCGGGAGCTGATACGCAGTATTTT. As protein: CASSFISRLAGADTQYF.

The sample holds a few counts of this clonotype. This rearrangement joins TRBV7-2 to TRBJ1-4, with D possibly TRBD1 on 6 matching bases. V lost 1 base, J lost 8 bases, and 20 bases lay in between. Germline V CDR1 and CDR2: SGHTA, FQGNSA. CDR3 length equals 17 residues. Here the CDR3 reads CASSLGEYQGPSEKLFF. CDR3 DNA sequence: TGTGCCAGCAGCTTAGGCGAATACCAGGGGCCCTCCGAAAAACTGTTTTTT.